Shown below are 10 T cell receptor beta chains from a single sample sequenced in a study of cytomegalovirus exposure and HLA in healthy donors. The PCR had 60 Vbeta and 13 Jbeta primers. This table comes from immunoSEQ multiplex PCR, and its TCRdb copy is limited to in-frame clones, with some not included. The repertoire holds roughly 180,000 clones, roughly 80% seen once, with 6% in the top ten. The sequenced material came from PBMCs. These receptors were collected from a woman aged 30 to 39 in good health and CMV-seropositive.

The rearrangement links TRBV5-1 to TRBJ2-7, with TRBD1 as a possible D gene (6 bases). The CDR3 runs 14 residues. Germline V gene sequence: CDR1 SGHRS, CDR2 YFSETQ. Between the trimmed V and J ends, which lost 4 bases and 3 bases, there was a span of 14 bases. The CDR3 DNA sequence: TGCGCCAGCAGCAGGCAGGGGCAGATCTACGAGCAGTACTTC. This encodes CASSRQGQIYEQYF.

This chain connects TRBV5-1 to TRBJ1-2; 7 nucleotides line up with TRBD1. Germline-derived CDR1 and CDR2 are SGHRS and YFSETQ. Germline trimming cut 0 bases from V and 7 bases from J; bases unmatched to any gene: 6. This CDR3 is built from 14 residues. The CDR3 reads CASSLGDRKSGYTF. The CDR3 DNA reads TGCGCCAGCAGCTTGGGGGACAGAAAGTCTGGCTACACCTTC. Combining the CDR3 with reference TRBV5-1 and TRBJ1-2 gives the whole variable domain KAGVTQTPRYLIKTRGQQVTLSCSPISGHRSVSWYQQTPGQGLQFLFEYFSETQRNKGNFPGRFSGRQFSNSRSEMNVSTLELGDSALYLCASSLGDRKSGYTFGSGTRLTVV.

A remark on this clone: Other DNA sequences in this specimen translate into the identical CDR3. The chain couples TRBV4-3 to TRBJ2-6, with D uncertain. CDR1 and CDR2 (germline): LGHNA, YSLEER. The CDR3 is made up of 14 amino acids. Trimming cost V 0 bases and J 4 bases, with 4 bases left between them. The CDR3 reads CASSQDGGANVLTF. The CDR3 DNA reads TGCGCCAGCAGCCAAGATGGCGGGGCCAACGTCCTGACTTTC.

The gene calls are TRBV9 and TRBJ2-7; the match to TRBD1 covers 12 bases. The CDR3 extends over 17 amino acids. Per germline, CDR1 SGDLS and CDR2 YYNGEE. The V segment lost 3 bases and the J segment 0 bases; nucleotides outside the gene matches: 7. In nucleotides, the CDR3 is TGTGCCAGCAGCGCCGGCCCGGGACAGGGGGCCTCCTACGAGCAGTACTTC. It encodes CASSAGPGQGASYEQYF.

The gene calls are TRBV5-1 and TRBJ2-7, with TRBD2 matching over 13 bases. The V segment lost 4 bases and the J segment 3 bases; nucleotides outside the gene matches: 4. The CDR3 is 15 residues long. Germline V lookup: CDR1 SGHRS, CDR2 YFSETQ. The CDR3 sequence is CASSPGLAGIYEQYF. The DNA of the CDR3 is TGCGCCAGCAGCCCGGGACTAGCGGGGATCTACGAGCAGTACTTC. Looking up the rest from reference TRBV5-1 and TRBJ2-7 gives the full variable domain: KAGVTQTPRYLIKTRGQQVTLSCSPISGHRSVSWYQQTPGQGLQFLFEYFSETQRNKGNFPGRFSGRQFSNSRSEMNVSTLELGDSALYLCASSPGLAGIYEQYFGPGTRLTVT.

This clone was counted a few times. This rearrangement joins TRBV5-4 to TRBJ2-1; TRBD2 aligns across 8 bases. The V gene end was trimmed by 3 bases and the J gene end by 10 bases; junction bases not matched to a gene: 12. Germline V lookup: CDR1 SGHNT, CDR2 YYREEE (reference sequence). The CDR3 extends over 15 amino acids. The CDR3 loop is CASSSGTRSEKEQFF. For the CDR3, the DNA is TGTGCCAGCAGCTCGGGGACTAGGAGTGAGAAGGAGCAGTTCTTC.

This rearrangement joins TRBV27 to TRBJ2-7; TRBD2 matches at 9 bases. The trim removed 2 bases at V and 3 bases at J, leaving 5 bases unmatched. The V gene's germline CDR1 is MNHEY and CDR2 SMNVEV (reference sequence). This CDR3 spans 15 amino acids. The CDR3 bases are TGTGCCAGCAGTTTACTCGCGGGAGGGAGCTACGAGCAGTACTTC. Amino acids: CASSLLAGGSYEQYF.

The chain combines TRBV7-6 with TRBJ2-2; TRBD2 aligns across 9 bases. V lost 5 bases, J lost 5 bases, and 12 bases stayed unmatched. This CDR3 contains 17 residues. The germline gives CDR1 SGHVS, CDR2 FNYEAQ. The CDR3 loop is CASSPSGGGARTGELFF. The DNA of the CDR3 is TGTGCCAGCAGCCCCAGCGGCGGGGGGGCCCGAACCGGGGAGCTGTTTTTT. The whole variable domain, filled in from reference TRBV7-6 and TRBJ2-2, reads GAGVSQSPRYKVTKRGQDVALRCDPISGHVSLYWYRQALGQGPEFLTYFNYEAQQDKSGLPNDRFSAERPEGSISTLTIQRTEQRDSAMYRCASSPSGGGARTGELFFGEGSRLTVL.

The chain recombines TRBV4-3 with TRBJ2-7; D is perhaps TRBD1 (6 bases). V was shortened by 0 bases and J by 1 base, with 10 bases between the two germline ends. Germline V CDR1 and CDR2: LGHNA, YSLEER. CDR3 size: 15 residues. The DNA for the CDR3 is TGCGCCAGCAGCCAAGAACGGACAGCGTCCTACGAGCAGTACTTC. Translated, it gives CASSQERTASYEQYF.

The V gene is TRBV18, the J gene TRBJ1-6, with 9 bases aligning to TRBD1. Germline-derived CDR1 and CDR2 are KGHSH and LQKENI. V lost 3 bases and J lost 10; bases outside the gene matches: 7. The CDR3 spans 15 residues. DNA for the CDR3: TGTGCCAGCTCACCTGACCGGGACAGGGAATCACCCCTCCACTTT. Protein sequence: CASSPDRDRESPLHF.